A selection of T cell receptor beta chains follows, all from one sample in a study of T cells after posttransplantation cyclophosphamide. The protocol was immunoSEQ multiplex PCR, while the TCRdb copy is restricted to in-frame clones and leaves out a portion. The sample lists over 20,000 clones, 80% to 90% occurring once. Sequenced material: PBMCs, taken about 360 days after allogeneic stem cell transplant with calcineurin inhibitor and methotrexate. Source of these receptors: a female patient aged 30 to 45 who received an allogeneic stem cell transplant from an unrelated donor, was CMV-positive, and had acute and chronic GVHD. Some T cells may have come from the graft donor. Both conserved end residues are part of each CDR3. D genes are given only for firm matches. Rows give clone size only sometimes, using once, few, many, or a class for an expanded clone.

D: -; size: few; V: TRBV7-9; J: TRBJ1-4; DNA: TGTGCCAGCAGGGAGGCGGGGACTAATGAAAAACTGTTTTTT; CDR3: CASREAGTNEKLFF
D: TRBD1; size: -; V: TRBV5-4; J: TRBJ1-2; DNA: TGTGCCAGCAGCCCGCTTCGGTTCAGGGGGTCATCTATGGGTGGCTACACCTTC; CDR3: CASSPLRFRGSSMGGYTF
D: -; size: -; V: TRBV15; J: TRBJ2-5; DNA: TGTGCCACCAGCAGAGATCTAGGAGTGGGTCAGACCCAGTACTTC; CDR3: CATSRDLGVGQTQYF
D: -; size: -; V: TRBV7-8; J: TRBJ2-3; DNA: TGTGCCAGCAGCCCCCCTTTAGATACGCAGTATTTT; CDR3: CASSPPLDTQYF
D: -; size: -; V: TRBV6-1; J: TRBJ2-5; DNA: TGTGCCAGCGCACTAGCATTGCAAGAGACCCAGTACTTC; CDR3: CASALALQETQYF
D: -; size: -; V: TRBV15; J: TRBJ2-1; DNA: TGTGCCATCGCAGAGTATCGGGGTCACAATGAGCAGTTCTTC; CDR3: CAIAEYRGHNEQFF
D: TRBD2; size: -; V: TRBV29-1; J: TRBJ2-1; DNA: TGCAGCGTTGACGCTAGCGGGAGCATCAATGAGCAGTTCTTC; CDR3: CSVDASGSINEQFF
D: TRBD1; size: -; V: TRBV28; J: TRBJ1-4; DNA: TGTGCCAGCAGTTTATACAACAGGGGACTTGAAAAACTGTTTTTT; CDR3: CASSLYNRGLEKLFF
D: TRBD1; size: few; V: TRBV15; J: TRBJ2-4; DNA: TGTGCCACCAGTTTTCCAGGGGGAAACATTCAGTACTTC; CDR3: CATSFPGGNIQYF
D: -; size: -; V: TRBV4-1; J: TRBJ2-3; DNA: TGCGCCAGCAGCCAAGATTTCCTACCCCCGGATACGCAGTATTTT; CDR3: CASSQDFLPPDTQYF
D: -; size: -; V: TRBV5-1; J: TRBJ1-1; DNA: TGCGCCAGCAGCTTTGCGGTGAACACTGAAGCTTTCTTT; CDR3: CASSFAVNTEAFF
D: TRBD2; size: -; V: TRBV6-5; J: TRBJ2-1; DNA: TGTGCCAGCAGTTTGGGGGGGACTAGCGGAAATGAGCAGTTCTTC; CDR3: CASSLGGTSGNEQFF
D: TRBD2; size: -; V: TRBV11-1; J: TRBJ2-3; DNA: TGTGCCAGCAGCCCTGGACTAGCGGGGCCGCTGGATACGCAGTATTTT; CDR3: CASSPGLAGPLDTQYF
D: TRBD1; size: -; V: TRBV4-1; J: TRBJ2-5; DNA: TGCGCCAGCAGCCAAGAAGGAGGACAGGGTAGGCCCCAGTACTTC; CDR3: CASSQEGGQGRPQYF
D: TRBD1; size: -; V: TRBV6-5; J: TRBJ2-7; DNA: TGTGCCAGCAGGCGACAGGGTCCCTACGAGCAGTACTTC; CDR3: CASRRQGPYEQYF
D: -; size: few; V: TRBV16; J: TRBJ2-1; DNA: TGTGCCAGCAGCCTTCTGGGGGCCGTCCAAGGCAATGAGCAGTTCTTC; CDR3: CASSLLGAVQGNEQFF
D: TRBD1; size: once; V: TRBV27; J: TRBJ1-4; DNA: TGTGCCAGCAAATTCGTGGGACAGGGTTATGAAAAACTGTTTTTT; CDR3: CASKFVGQGYEKLFF
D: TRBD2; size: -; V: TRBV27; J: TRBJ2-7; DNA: TGTGCCACCGTGGACAGACCGGGACTAGCGGGAGTGGAGCAGTACTTC; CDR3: CATVDRPGLAGVEQYF
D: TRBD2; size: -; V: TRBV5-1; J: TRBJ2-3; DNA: TGCGCCAGCAGCTTCCCGGGACTAGCGGGAGGGCTCCGGGGTGTGGATACGCAGTATTTT; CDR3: CASSFPGLAGGLRGVDTQYF
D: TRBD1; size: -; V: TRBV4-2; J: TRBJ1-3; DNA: TGTGCCAGCAGCCAAGATCCTTACGGGACAGACTCTGGAAACACCATATATTTT; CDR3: CASSQDPYGTDSGNTIYF
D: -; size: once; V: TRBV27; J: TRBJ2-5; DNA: TGTGCCAGCAGTCCAAGTAAAGGGGGCCAAGAGACCCAGTACTTC; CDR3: CASSPSKGGQETQYF
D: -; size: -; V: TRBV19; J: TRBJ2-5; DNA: TGTGCCAGTAGTACCGGACAGCGCCAAGAGACCCAGTACTTC; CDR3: CASSTGQRQETQYF
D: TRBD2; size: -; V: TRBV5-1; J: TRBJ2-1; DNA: TGCGCCAGCAGCTTCAGGGCTAGCGGGACAAGCAATGAGCAGTTCTTC; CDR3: CASSFRASGTSNEQFF
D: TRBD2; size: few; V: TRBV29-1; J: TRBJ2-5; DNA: TGCAGCGTTGAAGTAACGGGGACTACCCAAGAGACCCAGTACTTC; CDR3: CSVEVTGTTQETQYF
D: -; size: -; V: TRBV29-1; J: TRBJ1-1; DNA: TGCAGCGGAATTACAGGGCTCGAAGCTTTCTTT; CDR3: CSGITGLEAFF
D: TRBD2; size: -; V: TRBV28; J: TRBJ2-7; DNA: TGTGCCAGCAGCCATAGCGGGAGTCCCTCCTACGAGCAGTACTTC; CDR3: CASSHSGSPSYEQYF
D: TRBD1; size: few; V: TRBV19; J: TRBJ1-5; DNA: TGTGCCAGTAGTATAACAGGGGCCGCATTGCCCCAGCATTTT; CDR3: CASSITGAALPQHF
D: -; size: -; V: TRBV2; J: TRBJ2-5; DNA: TGTGCCAGCCAAAGTCTGAATCGGGAGACCCAGTACTTC; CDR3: CASQSLNRETQYF
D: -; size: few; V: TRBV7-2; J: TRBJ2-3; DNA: TGTGCCAGCAGCTGGGATCGGGGGAATACGCAGTATTTT; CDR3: CASSWDRGNTQYF
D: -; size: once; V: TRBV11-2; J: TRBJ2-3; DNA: TGTGCCAGCAGCTTAGACAGGGGAGATACGCAGTATTTT; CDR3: CASSLDRGDTQYF
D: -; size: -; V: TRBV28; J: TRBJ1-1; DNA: TGTGCCAGCAGTTTGGTGGGCCAGGAAGCTTTCTTT; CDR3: CASSLVGQEAFF
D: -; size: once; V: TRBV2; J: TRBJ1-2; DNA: TGTGCCAGGACGGGAGTGGGTCGACGGAACGGGGGCTACACCTTC; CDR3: CARTGVGRRNGGYTF
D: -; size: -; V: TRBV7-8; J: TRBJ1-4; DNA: TGTGCCAGCAGCCGCGGTCTTAATGAAAAACTGTTTTTT; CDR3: CASSRGLNEKLFF
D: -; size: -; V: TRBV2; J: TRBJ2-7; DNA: TGTGCCACTCGAGGCTACGAGCAGTACTTC; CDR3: CATRGYEQYF
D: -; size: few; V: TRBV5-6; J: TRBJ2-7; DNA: TGTGCCAGCAGCCCCGGGATCTACGAGCAGTACTTC; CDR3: CASSPGIYEQYF
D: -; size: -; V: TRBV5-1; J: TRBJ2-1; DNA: TGCGCCAGCAGCTTGGCGAGGCCTGACAATGAGCAGTTCTTC; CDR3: CASSLARPDNEQFF
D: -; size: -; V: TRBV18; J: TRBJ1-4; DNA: TGTGCCAGCTCACCACCGTACAGTAATGAAAAACTGTTTTTT; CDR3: CASSPPYSNEKLFF
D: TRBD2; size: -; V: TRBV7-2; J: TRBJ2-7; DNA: TGTGCCAGCACCACATTAAGCGGGAGCGCAGGGTACGAGCAGTACTTC; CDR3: CASTTLSGSAGYEQYF
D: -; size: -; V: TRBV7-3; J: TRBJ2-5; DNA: TGTGCCAGCAGCAAGACTAGTGTGGAGACCCAGTACTTC; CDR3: CASSKTSVETQYF
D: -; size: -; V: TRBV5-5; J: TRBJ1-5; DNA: TGTGCCAGCAGCTCCTTACGGACCGGGGGGCCCAACAATCAGCCCCAGCATTTT; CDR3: CASSSLRTGGPNNQPQHF